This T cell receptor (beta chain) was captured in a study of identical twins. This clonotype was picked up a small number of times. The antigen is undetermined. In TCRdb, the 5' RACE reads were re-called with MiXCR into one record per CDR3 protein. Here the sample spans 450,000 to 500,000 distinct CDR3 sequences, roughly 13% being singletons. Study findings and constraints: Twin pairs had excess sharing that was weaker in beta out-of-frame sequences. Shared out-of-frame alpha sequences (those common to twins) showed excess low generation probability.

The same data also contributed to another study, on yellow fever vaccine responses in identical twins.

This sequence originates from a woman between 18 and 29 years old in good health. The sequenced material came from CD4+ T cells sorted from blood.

CDR3: CASTKGGGLQPQHF. The CDR3 DNA is TGTGCCAGCACCAAAGGAGGGGGTTTACAGCCCCAGCATTTT. This sequence joins TRBV28 and TRBJ1-5; tentatively, D is TRBD1 (6 bases). CDR3 length equals 14 residues. The V gene lost 7 bases and the J gene lost 7 bases, with 17 bases spanning the gap. Germline loops: CDR1 MDHEN, CDR2 SYDVKM.